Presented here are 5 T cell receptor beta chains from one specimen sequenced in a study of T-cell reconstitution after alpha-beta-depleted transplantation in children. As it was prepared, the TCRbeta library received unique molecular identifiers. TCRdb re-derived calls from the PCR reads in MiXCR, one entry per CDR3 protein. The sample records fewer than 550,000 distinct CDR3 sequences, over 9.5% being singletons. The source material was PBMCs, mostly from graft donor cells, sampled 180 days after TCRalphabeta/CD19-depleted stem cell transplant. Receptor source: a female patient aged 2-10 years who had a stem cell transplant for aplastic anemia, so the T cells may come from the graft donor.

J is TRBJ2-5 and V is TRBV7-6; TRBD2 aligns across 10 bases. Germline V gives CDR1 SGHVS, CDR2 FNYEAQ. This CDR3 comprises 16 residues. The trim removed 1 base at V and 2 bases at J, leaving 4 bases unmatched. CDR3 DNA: TGTGCCAGCAGCTTAGATAGCGGGAGGCCGCAAGAGACCCAGTACTTC. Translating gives CASSLDSGRPQETQYF.

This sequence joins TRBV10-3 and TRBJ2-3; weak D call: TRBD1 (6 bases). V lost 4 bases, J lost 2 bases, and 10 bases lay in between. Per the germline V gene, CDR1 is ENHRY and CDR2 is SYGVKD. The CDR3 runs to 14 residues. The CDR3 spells CAISAGQLTDTQYF. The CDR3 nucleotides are TGTGCCATCAGTGCGGGACAACTCACAGATACGCAGTATTTT.

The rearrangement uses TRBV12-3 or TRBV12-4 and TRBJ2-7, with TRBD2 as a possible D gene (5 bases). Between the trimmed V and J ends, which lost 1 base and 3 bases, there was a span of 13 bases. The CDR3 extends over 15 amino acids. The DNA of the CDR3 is TGTGCCAGCAGTTTAGGGCTAGCCCACGGCTACGAGCAGTACTTC. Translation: CASSLGLAHGYEQYF.

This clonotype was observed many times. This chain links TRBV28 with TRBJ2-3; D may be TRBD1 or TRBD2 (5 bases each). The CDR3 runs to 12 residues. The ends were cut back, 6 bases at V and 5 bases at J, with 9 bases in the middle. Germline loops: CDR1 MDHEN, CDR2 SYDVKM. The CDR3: CASSRGVDTQYF. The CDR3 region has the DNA TGTGCCAGCAGCCGAGGGGTAGATACGCAGTATTTT.

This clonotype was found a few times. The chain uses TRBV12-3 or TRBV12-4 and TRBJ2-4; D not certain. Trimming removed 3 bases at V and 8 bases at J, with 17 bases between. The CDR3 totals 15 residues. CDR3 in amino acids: CASSFRSCMKHIQYF. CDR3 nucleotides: TGTGCCAGCAGTTTCAGGTCCTGTATGAAGCACATTCAGTACTTC.